This T cell receptor beta chain was identified during a study of CD8+ T cells in alopecia areata. Study-wide findings and caveats: Many expanded lesional clones remained in scalp and blood on tofacitinib. Lesional scalp, especially alopecia totalis/universalis, showed higher clonality than normal scalp. Tofacitinib significantly brought down scalp clonality and expanded CD8+ clones among top 100.

As to this clone: No antigen is known for it.

RNA extraction and reverse transcription yielded cDNA as sequencing template. Produced via immunoSEQ multiplex PCR; TCRdb's table is partial and in-frame only. The profile shows around 4,200 clones, roughly 71% of them singletons. The sample's treatment: oral pan-JAK inhibitor, 5-10 mg twice daily. Alopecia areata patients provided lesional scalp punch biopsies and peripheral blood, both collected for the study. Trimming removed 2 bases at V and 8 bases at J, with 18 bases between. The CDR3 totals 15 residues. The germline V gene has CDR1 SGHVT and CDR2 SQSDAQ. This receptor was taken from a human donor with alopecia areata. The chain carries TRBV7-4 and TRBJ1-2; D is unclear. Material: skin, obtained at week 24, from a patient treated with tofacitinib. In DNA, the CDR3 is TGTGCCAGCAGCTTAATGGGAACGAGGGCGCGAGGCTACACCTTC. It translates to CASSLMGTRARGYTF.